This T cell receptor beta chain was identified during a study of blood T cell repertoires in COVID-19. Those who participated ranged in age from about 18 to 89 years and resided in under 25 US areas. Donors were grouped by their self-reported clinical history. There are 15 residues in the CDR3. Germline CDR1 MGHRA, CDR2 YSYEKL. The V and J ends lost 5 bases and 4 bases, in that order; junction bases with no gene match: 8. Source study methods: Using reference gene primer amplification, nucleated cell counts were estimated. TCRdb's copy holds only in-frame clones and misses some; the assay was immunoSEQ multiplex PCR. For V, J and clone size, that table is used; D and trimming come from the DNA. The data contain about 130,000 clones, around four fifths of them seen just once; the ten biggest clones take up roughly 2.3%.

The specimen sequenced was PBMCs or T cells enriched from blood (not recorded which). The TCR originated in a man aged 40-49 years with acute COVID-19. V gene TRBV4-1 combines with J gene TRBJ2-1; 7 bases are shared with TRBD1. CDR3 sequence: CASSFGTDFYNEQFF. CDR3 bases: TGCGCCAGCAGCTTCGGGACAGACTTTTACAATGAGCAGTTCTTC.